The clone carrying this T cell receptor beta chain was counted at least ten times. The antigen remains unidentified. Germline CDR1 reads SGHTA; CDR2 reads FQGNSA. With 6 bases removed from V and 8 bases from J, the gap between germline ends came to 17 bases. The CDR3 runs 15 residues. Via MiXCR, TCRdb re-called the reads, giving one row per CDR3 protein. The table has around 260,000 distinct CDR3 sequences, over 8% seen once. The data belong to a study of T cell repertoires in cytomegalovirus infection. Study background: Indications came from public TCR beta signatures; they pointed to CMV infection and to a matching HLA type.

The study, taken as a whole, reports: Based on cumulative public TCR beta family frequency, carriers of CMV plus the relevant HLA were identified. There were HLA-C-restricted CMV-specific TCR beta clonotypes dominating the ex vivo response.

The sample consisted of PBMCs. The chain carries TRBV7-2 and TRBJ1-6, with D hard to call. The TCR comes from a human donor in good health (CMV status not recorded). Some clones in this sample may be carry-over from other donors' samples. The CDR3 coding sequence is TGTGCCAGCAGGGGCACTTCGGTGGGGTATTCACCCCTCCACTTT. It encodes CASRGTSVGYSPLHF.